The rows below give T cell receptor beta chains drawn from one sample of a study of graft-versus-host responses after intestinal transplantation. The antigens of these receptors remain unknown. The protocol was immunoSEQ multiplex PCR, while the TCRdb copy is restricted to in-frame clones and leaves out a portion. Of over 85,000 clones in the sample, around 93% are singletons; the top ten hold around 0.19%. The source was unstimulated CD4+ T cells sorted from spleen or lymph node cells, collected before transplant. The receptors come from a human donor who was the organ donor for an intestinal transplant. Each CDR3 is given with its conserved first and last residue. A D gene is named only where the DNA matches it firmly. Size is stated for part of the rows, as once, few or many counts, or as a class when the clone is expanded.

clone size | D gene | J gene | V gene | CDR3 length | CDR3 protein | CDR3 DNA
. | . | TRBJ1-4 | TRBV28 | 13 | CATLAATNEKLFF | TGTGCCACCCTAGCTGCAACTAATGAAAAACTGTTTTTT
. | TRBD2 | TRBJ2-1 | TRBV2 | 15 | CATRRGGTTYNEQFF | TGTGCAACCCGTCGCGGGGGGACGACCTACAATGAGCAGTTCTTC
. | TRBD1 | TRBJ1-5 | TRBV30 | 13 | CAWETGIGQPQHF | TGTGCCTGGGAGACAGGGATCGGGCAGCCCCAGCATTTT
. | . | TRBJ2-1 | TRBV5-4 | 12 | CASSLVGDEQFF | TGTGCCAGCAGCTTGGTAGGCGATGAGCAGTTCTTC
once | TRBD1 | TRBJ2-7 | TRBV4-1 | 14 | CASSQMDRINEQYF | TGCGCCAGCAGCCAAATGGACAGGATAAACGAGCAGTACTTC
once | . | TRBJ1-6 | TRBV7-3 | 15 | CASSLIAAWDSPLHF | TGTGCCAGCAGCTTAATCGCGGCCTGGGATTCACCCCTCCACTTT
. | . | TRBJ2-7 | TRBV11-3 | 13 | CASSRDAAYEQYF | TGTGCCAGCAGCCGGGACGCGGCCTACGAGCAGTACTTC
. | TRBD1 | TRBJ1-1 | TRBV29-1 | 13 | CSGRQGADTEAFF | TGCAGCGGCCGACAGGGGGCTGATACTGAAGCTTTCTTT
. | . | TRBJ1-1 | TRBV5-6 | 11 | CASSSLTEAFF | TGTGCCAGCAGCTCCCTCACTGAAGCTTTCTTT
. | TRBD2 | TRBJ2-1 | TRBV19 | 15 | CASKSGGAGYNEQFF | TGTGCCAGTAAAAGCGGGGGGGCCGGATACAATGAGCAGTTCTTC
. | . | TRBJ2-7 | TRBV2 | 15 | CAGIGGGPASYEQYF | TGTGCCGGCATCGGAGGGGGACCCGCGTCCTACGAGCAGTACTTC
. | TRBD2 | TRBJ2-1 | TRBV5-4 | 19 | CASSLAGYTGTSGYNEQFF | TGTGCCAGCAGCTTGGCGGGGTATACCGGGACTAGCGGCTACAATGAGCAGTTCTTC
. | TRBD1 | TRBJ1-4 | TRBV5-1 | 18 | CASSRRPGQTGTNEKLFF | TGCGCCAGCAGCCGGAGACCGGGACAGACGGGAACTAATGAAAAACTGTTTTTT
. | TRBD2 | TRBJ2-1 | TRBV2 | 15 | CASSEGGASYNEQFF | TGTGCCAGCAGTGAGGGAGGGGCTTCCTACAATGAGCAGTTCTTC
. | . | TRBJ1-2 | TRBV14 | 16 | CASSQFFAGRMMGYTF | TGTGCCAGCAGCCAGTTCTTCGCAGGGAGGATGATGGGCTACACCTTC
. | . | TRBJ2-3 | TRBV20-1 | 11 | CSALNTDTQYF | TGCAGTGCTCTTAACACAGATACGCAGTATTTT
. | . | TRBJ2-1 | TRBV6-1 | 12 | CASSEPFLKGFF | TGTGCCAGCAGTGAACCCTTCTTAAAGGGGTTCTTC
. | TRBD1 | TRBJ2-1 | TRBV6-1 | 17 | CASSAGRGRNSYNEQFF | TGTGCCAGCAGTGCTGGCAGGGGGCGAAACTCCTACAATGAGCAGTTCTTC
. | . | TRBJ1-2 | TRBV7-9 | 12 | CASSSGSLSYTF | TGTGCCAGCAGCTCTGGCAGCCTGTCCTACACCTTC
. | TRBD1 | TRBJ1-4 | TRBV7-8 | 20 | CASSLGLGTARPPTNEKLFF | TGTGCCAGCAGCCTAGGATTAGGGACAGCGCGTCCTCCAACTAATGAAAAACTGTTTTTT
. | TRBD2 | TRBJ2-3 | TRBV7-9 | 16 | CASSPGTSGGTDTQYF | TGTGCCAGCAGCCCTGGGACTAGCGGGGGAACAGATACGCAGTATTTT
. | . | TRBJ2-7 | TRBV2 | 15 | CASSDKAAVSYEQYF | TGTGCCAGCAGTGATAAGGCAGCCGTCTCCTACGAGCAGTACTTC